This entry lists 26 T cell receptor beta chains sequenced from one sample in a study of blood T cell repertoires in COVID-19. Clones were read by immunoSEQ multiplex PCR, and TCRdb kept only the in-frame ones, dropping some. The sample includes 200,000 to 300,000 clones, approximately 80% seen only once; the top ten take 4.2%. The sample consisted of peripheral blood. These receptors all come from a man in his sixties with acute or convalescent COVID-19.

CDR3 coding DNA: TGTGCCATCAGACCGGGACAGGGCAATGAGCAGTTCTTC. Its protein product is CAIRPGQGNEQFF. The V call is TRBV10-3, the J call TRBJ2-1, with 9 bases fitting TRBD1. Losses at the gene ends were 6 bases for V and 6 bases for J; bases not matched to a gene: 3. Germline CDR1 is ENHRY and CDR2 is SYGVKD. CDR3 length: 13 amino acids.

The genes are TRBV5-1 and TRBJ1-1; TRBD1 is a possible D gene (6 bases). V lost 3 bases to trimming and J lost 2 bases, with 11 bases between them. This CDR3 has 14 amino acids. Germline V gives CDR1 SGHRS, CDR2 YFSETQ. DNA for the CDR3: TGCGCCAGCAGCTGGGGGCAGGGTAACACTGAAGCTTTCTTT. Protein: CASSWGQGNTEAFF.

The V call is TRBV10-2, the J call TRBJ2-7; 8 bases are a match to TRBD2. Unmatched junction bases numbered 9, after V lost 6 bases and J lost 2 bases. The CDR3 totals 15 residues. Germline V gene sequence: CDR1 WSHSY, CDR2 SAAADI. The CDR3 DNA follows: TGCGCCAGCAGATCAGCAGGGACTAGTCCCTACGAGCAGTACTTC. Residues: CASRSAGTSPYEQYF.

The CDR3 DNA follows: TGTGCCAGCAGTTTGTTCGTAGGCAATCAGCCCCAGCATTTT. Translating it yields CASSLFVGNQPQHF. V gene TRBV27 combines with J gene TRBJ1-5; D remains unclear. This CDR3 has 14 residues. The germline gives CDR1 MNHEY, CDR2 SMNVEV (reference sequence). V gave up 3 bases and J gave up 2 bases, with 8 bases separating them.

The V gene is TRBV18, the J gene TRBJ1-5; weak D call: TRBD1 (6 bases). The CDR3 spans 17 residues. Germline V gives CDR1 KGHSH, CDR2 LQKENI. Trimming left V 3 bases short and J 1 base short, with 16 bases between. The CDR3 nucleotides read TGTGCCAGCTCACCCCCCACCCAAGGACAGAGCAATCAGCCCCAGCATTTT. Translation: CASSPPTQGQSNQPQHF.

CDR3 sequence (DNA): TGTGCCAGCTCACCATTGGTGAGGACTGAAGCTTTCTTT. Its translation is CASSPLVRTEAFF. This sequence joins TRBV18 and TRBJ1-1; D not certain. CDR1 and CDR2 from the germline V gene are KGHSH and LQKENI. The CDR3 loop spans 13 amino acids. V was pared by 2 bases and J by 5 bases, with 9 bases between.

The V call is TRBV9, the J call TRBJ2-1; perhaps TRBD2 as D (6 bases). V was cut by 4 bases and J by 3 bases, with 17 bases left in between. The CDR3 length is 16 residues. CDR1 SGDLS and CDR2 YYNGEE come from the germline V gene. CDR3 loop: CASSSGSGAIYNEQFF. CDR3 DNA: TGTGCCAGCAGCTCCGGTAGCGGAGCTATCTACAATGAGCAGTTCTTC.

The chain couples TRBV3-1 (or the pseudogene TRBV3-2) to TRBJ1-2, with D uncertain. Per the germline V gene, CDR1 is LGHDT and CDR2 is YNNKEL (reference sequence). The CDR3 loop spans 13 amino acids. Trimming took 6 bases from V and 8 from J, leaving 16 bases between them. The CDR3 region has the DNA TGTGCCAGCAGTCAGGAGGGCCCAGAGGGCTACACCTTC. It codes for CASSQEGPEGYTF.

The V and J genes are TRBV4-3 and TRBJ2-7, with TRBD2 identical over 8 bases. The CDR3 sequence is 15 residues long. In germline, CDR1 is LGHNA, CDR2 YSLEER. V lost 4 bases to trimming and J lost 1 base; unmatched junction nucleotides: 6. The CDR3 nucleotides read TGCGCCAGCAGCCTCCAGCGGGAGCCTTCCTACGAGCAGTACTTC. It yields the protein CASSLQREPSYEQYF.

The V and J genes are TRBV19 and TRBJ2-6; possible D gene TRBD2, 5 bases. Germline lookup yields CDR1 LNHDA and CDR2 SQIVND (reference sequence). The CDR3 covers 15 residues. V was cut by 6 bases and J by 4 bases, with 13 bases left in between. This CDR3 reads CASRRTDSGANVLTF. The CDR3 DNA follows: TGTGCCAGTAGACGTACGGACTCAGGGGCCAACGTCCTGACTTTC.

This rearrangement joins TRBV5-1 to TRBJ2-3, with a possible D match to TRBD1 (5 bases). Trimming took 3 bases from V and 3 from J, leaving 8 bases between them. Germline loops: CDR1 SGHRS, CDR2 YFSETQ. There are 13 residues in the CDR3. CDR3 sequence (DNA): TGCGCCAGCAGCTCGCAGGGAACAGATACGCAGTATTTT. This encodes CASSSQGTDTQYF.

The CDR3 loop reads CATSDDRQSTGELFF. The CDR3 DNA sequence: TGTGCCACCAGTGACGACCGACAATCCACCGGGGAGCTGTTTTTT. The rearrangement links TRBV24-1 to TRBJ2-2; D is uncertain. Germline assignment: CDR1 KGHDR and CDR2 SFDVKD. This CDR3 has 15 residues. V lost 4 bases and J 4 bases, leaving 12 bases between the germline ends.

This clone was found a few times. The chain is built from TRBV23-1 and TRBJ1-4; no clear D gene. TRBV23-1 is labeled an ORF, and its function is uncertain. Trimming took 11 bases from V and 7 from J, leaving 17 bases between them. The CDR3 loop spans 13 amino acids. CDR3 protein: CAPSWPSGEKLFF. CDR3 coding DNA: TGCGCCCCCTCGTGGCCCAGCGGTGAAAAACTGTTTTTT.

This clone was detected only once. V usage is TRBV28 and J usage is TRBJ2-5; maybe TRBD2 (6 bases). This CDR3 comprises 16 residues. With 3 bases removed from V and 5 bases from J, the gap between germline ends came to 19 bases. Germline lookup yields CDR1 MDHEN and CDR2 SYDVKM. The CDR3, as DNA: TGTGCCAGCAGTTTCGCGGGATCTCGAGCGCGGGAGACCCAGTACTTC. Translation gives CASSFAGSRARETQYF.

The chain uses TRBV2 and TRBJ2-2, with D tentatively TRBD1 (6 bases). Looked up from germline, CDR1 is SNHLY and CDR2 is FYNNEI. V was shortened by 7 bases and J by 4 bases, with 7 bases between the two germline ends. This CDR3 has 12 amino acids. The CDR3 protein is CASTGVTGELFF. The CDR3 bases are TGTGCCAGCACAGGGGTCACCGGGGAGCTGTTTTTT.

Concerning this clone: An end of the junction does not agree with germline; a read error may underlie this. This rearrangement joins TRBV7-7 to TRBJ2-1; no clear D. Germline CDR1 is SSHAT and CDR2 is FNYEAQ (reference sequence). The CDR3 sequence is 13 residues long. CDR3 bases: TGTGCTAGCAGCTTCCAACAACACAATGAGCAGTTCTTC. Translation gives CASSFQQHNEQFF.

This sequence joins TRBV19 and TRBJ2-2, with 8 bases aligning to TRBD2. Looked up from germline, CDR1 is LNHDA and CDR2 is SQIVND (reference sequence). The CDR3 has 14 amino acids. After removal of 7 bases from V and 3 bases from J, the junction contained 4 bases not matched to a gene. The CDR3 DNA reads TGTGCCAGTAAGGGCGGGGGGTACACCGGGGAGCTGTTTTTT. It encodes CASKGGGYTGELFF.

V usage is TRBV5-1 and J usage is TRBJ1-1, with 10 bases that match TRBD1. Trimming took 0 bases from V and 8 from J; bases not matched to a gene: 7. The germline CDR1 and CDR2 sequences are SGHRS and YFSETQ. The CDR3 consists of 15 residues. CDR3 in DNA: TGCGCCAGCAGCTTGGGGGGACAGGGGAGGTCAGAAGCTTTCTTT. Its protein product is CASSLGGQGRSEAFF.

This chain connects TRBV18 to TRBJ2-3; possible D gene TRBD2, 5 bases. The CDR3 is made up of 16 amino acids. Germline V CDR1 and CDR2: KGHSH, LQKENI. V was clipped by 0 bases and J by 0 bases, with 10 bases between them. In DNA, the CDR3 is TGTGCCAGCTCACCACCCACTAGGAGCAGCACAGATACGCAGTATTTT. Its protein is CASSPPTRSSTDTQYF.

The CDR3 bases are TGTGCCAGCAGCGGCCGACTAGCGGGAGTGGGTGAGCAGTACTTC. Amino acids: CASSGRLAGVGEQYF. J is TRBJ2-7 and V is TRBV7-2, with 12 nucleotides matching TRBD2. Germline trimming cut 5 bases from V and 7 bases from J; bases unmatched to any gene: 9. Germline V lookup: CDR1 SGHTA, CDR2 FQGNSA. The CDR3 spans 15 residues.

J is TRBJ2-3 and V is TRBV25-1; 9 bases agree with TRBD1. Germline CDR1 and CDR2: MGHDK and SYGVNS. The length of the CDR3 is 13 residues. V dropped 11 bases and J dropped 3; count of bases not matched to a gene: 6. The CDR3: CASGTGRTDTQYF. Written as DNA, the CDR3 is TGTGCCTCCGGGACAGGGAGGACAGATACGCAGTATTTT.

CDR3 protein: CASSFGLADTGELFF. CDR3 coding DNA: TGCGCCAGCAGCTTCGGGCTAGCGGACACCGGGGAGCTGTTTTTT. The rearrangement uses TRBV5-1 and TRBJ2-2; TRBD2 agrees at 7 bases. Germline assignment: CDR1 SGHRS and CDR2 YFSETQ. This CDR3 spans 15 amino acids. J was trimmed by 3 bases and V by 2 bases; bases with no gene match: 4.

J is TRBJ2-1 and V is TRBV7-2; 14 bases are a match to TRBD2. Germline values: CDR1 SGHTA, CDR2 FQGNSA. CDR3 length: 18 amino acids. With V trimmed by 4 bases and J by 0 bases, 5 bases remained unmatched. CDR3 region: CASSSGLAGVISYNEQFF. DNA of the CDR3: TGTGCCAGCAGCTCGGGACTAGCGGGAGTCATCTCCTACAATGAGCAGTTCTTC.

There are a few counts of this clone. The chain carries TRBV5-1 and TRBJ2-3; D gene unclear. The V gene lost 3 bases and the J gene lost 5 bases, with 10 bases spanning the gap. This CDR3 comprises 13 residues. The germline V gene has CDR1 SGHRS and CDR2 YFSETQ. The CDR3 region has the DNA TGCGCCAGCAGCTCCGAGATTAGAGATACGCAGTATTTT. It specifies CASSSEIRDTQYF.

The chain carries TRBV7-2 and TRBJ2-1; 7 positions agree with TRBD1. V dropped 3 bases and J dropped 6; count of bases not matched to a gene: 8. The CDR3 is 15 residues long. Germline V gene data show CDR1 as SGHTA and CDR2 as FQGNSA. This chain's CDR3 is CASSFPGQKGNEQFF. As DNA, the CDR3 is TGTGCCAGCAGCTTCCCGGGACAGAAGGGCAATGAGCAGTTCTTC.

DNA of the CDR3: TGCGCCAGCAGCCCAGGGACAGGGAACACTGAAGCTTTCTTT. Its protein product is CASSPGTGNTEAFF. The V call is TRBV5-1, the J call TRBJ1-1; 8 positions agree with TRBD1. The CDR3 covers 14 residues. The trim removed 4 bases at V and 1 base at J, leaving 3 bases unmatched. Germline values: CDR1 SGHRS, CDR2 YFSETQ.